This entry features one T cell receptor beta chain sequence. This sample was included in a study of cytomegalovirus exposure and HLA in healthy donors. PCR was performed using 60 Vbeta and 13 Jbeta primers. Using immunoSEQ multiplex PCR, the repertoire was profiled, and TCRdb retains in-frame clones only, with some absent. The sample shows 95,000 to 100,000 clones, approximately 75% of them seen only once. The receptor was isolated from a woman aged 40 to 50 in good health and CMV-seronegative. Material: PBMCs.

The CDR3, as DNA: TGTGCCTGGAGTCGTCGGGGACTGCTTACTAATTCACCCCTCCACTTT. It is translated as CAWSRRGLLTNSPLHF. The chain uses TRBV30 and TRBJ1-6; D is possibly TRBD1 (5 bases). This CDR3 region has 16 residues. Trimming shortened V by 2 bases and J by 6 bases, and 17 bases separated the two germline ends. Germline assignment: CDR1 GTSNPN and CDR2 SVGIG (reference sequence).